This T cell receptor (beta chain) was found in a study of cytomegalovirus exposure and HLA in healthy donors. General observations from the study: Sequencing likely caused a cluster of highly shared sequence variants. Most subjects' HLA-A and HLA-B alleles were reportedly predicted from TCR beta sequences. Within a later analysis, the majority of CMV-associated TCR beta chains appeared HLA-restricted.

Points on this clone: The target antigen is unknown.

Vbeta (60) and Jbeta (13) primers were used in the PCR. Assay: immunoSEQ multiplex PCR; the TCRdb copy retains only in-frame clones and omits some. The sample records roughly 84,000 clones, roughly 80% being singletons. This CDR3 comprises 15 residues. The germline CDR1 and CDR2 sequences are SGHVS and FQNEAQ. V shed 4 bases, J shed 2 bases, and the junction held 5 bases outside the gene matches. As for the donors, each was a healthy bone marrow donor. The receptor comes from a human donor in good health. Sequenced material: PBMCs. The genes are TRBV7-8 and TRBJ1-1, with 9 bases lining up with TRBD1. The DNA for the CDR3 is TGTGCCAGCAGCTCCCTGACAGGGGGAAACACTGAAGCTTTCTTT. Its protein product is CASSSLTGGNTEAFF.